The 22 T cell receptor beta chains below come from one sample, sequenced in a study of control samples from healthy donors and cancer patients. Assay: immunoSEQ multiplex PCR; the TCRdb copy retains only in-frame clones and omits some. The sample has about 180,000 clones; 85% to 90% are singletons. The sample consisted of blood. Receptor source: a woman aged 50 to 65 in good health.

The chain recombines TRBV9 with TRBJ2-3; no definite D call. This CDR3 has 15 residues. CDR1 and CDR2 from the germline V gene are SGDLS and YYNGEE. The germline V and J ends were trimmed by 2 bases and 1 base, with 11 bases remaining between them. CDR3 protein: CASSVLSQGTDTQYF. DNA of the CDR3: TGTGCCAGCAGCGTCTTATCGCAGGGCACAGATACGCAGTATTTT.

This chain joins TRBV3-1 (or the pseudogene TRBV3-2) and TRBJ1-5; no reliable D call. V gave up 1 base and J gave up 6 bases, with 4 bases separating them. Germline loops: CDR1 LGHDT, CDR2 YNNKEL (reference sequence). The CDR3 is 12 amino acids. CDR3: CASSQGTQPQHF. The CDR3 DNA reads as TGTGCCAGCAGCCAAGGTACTCAGCCCCAGCATTTT.

Only one count was recorded for this clone. The chain carries TRBV3-1 (or the pseudogene TRBV3-2) and TRBJ1-6; D unclear. Trimming stripped 6 bases from V and 4 bases from J, with 10 bases between. The CDR3 consists of 14 residues. Germline V CDR1 and CDR2: LGHDT, YNNKEL (reference sequence). This chain's CDR3 is CASSHKGYNSPLHF. The DNA for the CDR3 is TGTGCCAGCAGTCATAAAGGTTATAATTCACCCCTCCACTTT.

The chain links TRBV9 to TRBJ2-5; 11 bases match TRBD1. Looked up from germline, CDR1 is SGDLS and CDR2 is YYNGEE. J was trimmed by 6 bases and V by 7 bases; bases with no gene match: 5. This CDR3 contains 13 residues. The CDR3 nucleotides are TGTGCCAGCCCGGACAGGGGGCTTAAGACCCAGTACTTC. Translating gives CASPDRGLKTQYF.

This clone was seen just once. V gene TRBV7-6 combines with J gene TRBJ2-1; 7 positions agree with TRBD2. The CDR3 is 16 residues long. Unmatched junction bases numbered 11, after V lost 2 bases and J lost 7 bases. Germline V gene data show CDR1 as SGHVS and CDR2 as FNYEAQ. Here the CDR3 reads CASSLIRARGGNEQFF. DNA for the CDR3: TGTGCCAGCAGCTTAATCAGGGCCCGGGGAGGGAATGAGCAGTTCTTC.

This clone occurred once. This rearrangement joins TRBV20-1 to TRBJ2-1; TRBD2 matches at 7 bases. The germline V gene encodes CDR1 DFQATT and CDR2 SNEGSKA (reference sequence). Trimming took 7 bases from V and 6 from J; bases not matched to a gene: 3. This CDR3 spans 11 amino acids. CDR3 in DNA: TGCAGTGTGACTAGCATCAATGAGCAGTTCTTC. Its translation is CSVTSINEQFF.

The chain has TRBV6-1 and TRBJ1-5; 7 bases align to TRBD1. V lost 2 bases and J lost 3; bases outside the gene matches: 4. The germline gives CDR1 MNHNS, CDR2 SASEGT. CDR3 size: 15 residues. CDR3 sequence: CASSELDRPNQPQHF. The CDR3 nucleotides read TGTGCCAGCAGTGAATTGGACAGGCCCAATCAGCCCCAGCATTTT.

This clone was found a few times. The chain has TRBV12-5 and TRBJ2-1; 7 nucleotides match TRBD1. Trimming took 9 bases from V and 6 from J; bases not matched to a gene: 8. The germline V gene encodes CDR1 LGHNT and CDR2 FRNRAP. The CDR3 sequence is 13 residues long. The CDR3 DNA reads TGTGCTAGCCGACAGGGCCCGGGCAATGAGCAGTTCTTC. Encoded protein: CASRQGPGNEQFF.

The V and J genes are TRBV5-8 and TRBJ2-5; D unclear. With 4 bases removed from V and 2 bases from J, the gap between germline ends came to 6 bases. This CDR3 comprises 12 residues. Per germline, CDR1 SGHTS and CDR2 YDEGEE. DNA of the CDR3: TGTGCCAGCAGCCAACAACAAGAGACCCAGTACTTC. This translates into CASSQQQETQYF. The full variable domain, rest sourced from reference TRBV5-8 and TRBJ2-5, is EAGVTQSPTHLIKTRGQQATLRCSPISGHTSVYWYQQALGLGLQFLLWYDEGEERNRGNFPPRFSGRQFPNYSSELNVNALELEDSALYLCASSQQQETQYFGPGTRLLVL.

This chain uses TRBV7-8 with TRBJ2-1, with D hard to call. Germline V gene data show CDR1 as SGHVS and CDR2 as FQNEAQ. The CDR3 loop spans 15 amino acids. Trimming left V 2 bases short and J 4 bases short, with 12 bases between. The CDR3: CASSLKGSVYNEQFF. CDR3 DNA: TGTGCCAGCAGCTTAAAGGGTTCGGTTTACAATGAGCAGTTCTTC.

This chain joins TRBV30 and TRBJ1-5; D is unclear. Germline CDR1 is GTSNPN and CDR2 is SVGIG (reference sequence). Trimming stripped 2 bases from V and 3 bases from J, with 14 bases between. The CDR3 is made up of 15 amino acids. CDR3 in amino acids: CAWSKGGVANQPQHF. Written as DNA, the CDR3 is TGTGCCTGGAGTAAGGGTGGGGTCGCCAATCAGCCCCAGCATTTT.

The chain combines TRBV5-6 with TRBJ2-7; either TRBD1 or TRBD2 may fit D (7 bases each). The CDR3 totals 16 residues. Trimming stripped 1 base from V and 0 bases from J, with 14 bases between. CDR1 and CDR2 from the germline V gene are SGHDT and YYEEEE. CDR3 coding DNA: TGTGCCAGCAGCTTGTATAAGCGGGACAGCTCCTACGAGCAGTACTTC. It yields the protein CASSLYKRDSSYEQYF.

The rearrangement joins TRBV28 to TRBJ1-5; D ambiguous. Trimming took off 4 bases at V and 2 bases at J, with 18 bases between the two ends. There are 17 residues in the CDR3. Germline assignment: CDR1 MDHEN and CDR2 SYDVKM. CDR3: CASSSSPFWVGNQPQHF. The CDR3 DNA reads as TGTGCCAGCAGTTCCAGTCCTTTCTGGGTTGGCAATCAGCCCCAGCATTTT.

The V and J genes are TRBV7-2 and TRBJ2-1; no reliable D call. Between the trimmed V and J ends, which lost 1 base and 10 bases, there was a span of 8 bases. The CDR3 consists of 12 residues. The germline V gene encodes CDR1 SGHTA and CDR2 FQGNSA. CDR3 in amino acids: CASSLESWEQFF. The DNA for the CDR3 is TGTGCCAGCAGCTTAGAGTCTTGGGAGCAGTTCTTC.

This clone was found a few times. This chain joins TRBV29-1 and TRBJ2-7; D could derive from TRBD1 or TRBD2 (5 bases each). Per the germline V gene, CDR1 is SQVTM and CDR2 is ANQGSEA. Deletions cut 4 bases from V and 2 bases from J, with 12 bases between. CDR3 length: 13 amino acids. This CDR3 reads CSVGSQGPYEQYF. In DNA, the CDR3 is TGCAGCGTTGGGTCGCAGGGACCCTACGAGCAGTACTTC.

This chain connects TRBV7-2 to TRBJ1-1, with a tentative D call TRBD1 (5 bases). Germline V gene lookup returns CDR1 SGHTA and CDR2 FQGNSA. V gave up 5 bases and J gave up 10 bases, with 17 bases separating them. The length of the CDR3 is 13 residues. The CDR3 protein is CASSPQMQGGAFF. The CDR3 nucleotides read TGTGCCAGCAGCCCTCAGATGCAGGGAGGAGCTTTCTTT.

The V call is TRBV6-5, the J call TRBJ1-4, with D maybe TRBD1 (5 bases). The germline V gene has CDR1 MNHEY and CDR2 SVGAGI. Trimming took off 5 bases at V and 2 bases at J, with 9 bases between the two ends. CDR3 length: 14 residues. The DNA of the CDR3 is TGTGCCAGCAGTATGACAGATACTAATGAAAAACTGTTTTTT. Amino acid sequence: CASSMTDTNEKLFF.

V usage is TRBV30 and J usage is TRBJ1-1; 9 bases agree with TRBD1. J gave up 6 bases and V 5 bases, and 13 bases lay outside the gene matches. Germline V lookup: CDR1 GTSNPN, CDR2 SVGIG (reference sequence). This CDR3 has 15 residues. The CDR3: CAWAWGQGGKAEAFF. The CDR3 bases are TGTGCCTGGGCTTGGGGACAGGGTGGGAAAGCTGAAGCTTTCTTT.

The chain is built from TRBV9 and TRBJ1-2, with 8 nucleotides matching TRBD1. CDR3 length equals 14 residues. CDR1 and CDR2 (germline): SGDLS, YYNGEE. V dropped 4 bases and J dropped 3; count of bases not matched to a gene: 5. DNA of the CDR3: TGTGCCAGCAGCCCAGGACAGGGCGACTATGGCTACACCTTC. Protein sequence: CASSPGQGDYGYTF.

J is TRBJ1-2 and V is TRBV12-3 or TRBV12-4; D is possibly TRBD1 (6 bases). The CDR3 length is 12 residues. With 5 bases removed from V and 4 bases from J, the gap between germline ends came to 8 bases. The chain's CDR3 is CASSVDSYGYTF. CDR3 nucleotide sequence: TGTGCCAGCAGTGTGGACAGCTATGGCTACACCTTC.

This chain joins TRBV6-2 or TRBV6-3 and TRBJ2-2; 7 bases are shared with TRBD2. With 4 bases clipped from V and 2 bases from J, the junction kept 4 bases outside the gene matches. The germline V gene encodes CDR1 MNHEY and CDR2 SVGEGT. This CDR3 region has 15 residues. CDR3 DNA sequence: TGTGCCAGCAGTTGGGGACTACGAAACACCGGGGAGCTGTTTTTT. Translation gives CASSWGLRNTGELFF.

Points on this clone: This sample includes further DNA sequences coding for the same CDR3. This chain links TRBV2 with TRBJ2-3; possibly TRBD2 for D (6 bases). This CDR3 is built from 14 residues. Germline CDR1 and CDR2: SNHLY and FYNNEI. V dropped 3 bases and J dropped 2 bases, with 9 bases sitting between them. Here the CDR3 reads CASSERGITDTQYF. The CDR3 coding sequence is TGTGCCAGCAGTGAGCGGGGCATCACAGATACGCAGTATTTT. Full variable domain (outside the CDR3, taken from reference TRBV2 and TRBJ2-3): EPEVTQTPSHQVTQMGQEVILRCVPISNHLYFYWYRQILGQKVEFLVSFYNNEISEKSEIFDDQFSVERPDGSNFTLKIRSTKLEDSAMYFCASSERGITDTQYFGPGTRLTVL.